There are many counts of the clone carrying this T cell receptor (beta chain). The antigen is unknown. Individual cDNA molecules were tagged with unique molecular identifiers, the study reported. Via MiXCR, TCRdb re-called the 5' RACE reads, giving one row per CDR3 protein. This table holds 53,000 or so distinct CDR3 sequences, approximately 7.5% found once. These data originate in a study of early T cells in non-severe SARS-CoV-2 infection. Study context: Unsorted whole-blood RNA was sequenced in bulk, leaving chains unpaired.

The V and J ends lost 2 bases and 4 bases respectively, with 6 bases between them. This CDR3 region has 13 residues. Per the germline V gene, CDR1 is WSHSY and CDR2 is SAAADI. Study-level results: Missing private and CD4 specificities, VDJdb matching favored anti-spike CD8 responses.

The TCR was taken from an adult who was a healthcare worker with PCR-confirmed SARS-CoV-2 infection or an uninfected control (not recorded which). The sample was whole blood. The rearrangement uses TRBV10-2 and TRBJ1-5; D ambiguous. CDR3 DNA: TGCGCCAGCAGTGAGGTCGGGAATCAGCCCCAGCATTTT. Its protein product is CASSEVGNQPQHF.